These T cell receptor beta chains were read from a single sample in a study of shared clonotypes between healthy human individuals. Libraries were prepared by immunoSEQ multiplex PCR; TCRdb keeps only in-frame clonotypes and omits some of them. The profile shows approximately 2,300,000 clones, about 90% of them singletons. The sequencing sample was made of naive CD4+ T cells from PBMCs. Source of these receptors: a man between 18 and 35 years old in good health. Some clones in this sample may be carry-over from other donors' samples. CDR3s include the opening cysteine and the closing phenylalanine or tryptophan. D genes are given only for firm matches. Clone size is shown for a subset of rows, as once, few, many or a class of expanded clone.

J,D,size,V,DNA,CDR3
TRBJ2-1,TRBD2,-,TRBV7-9,TGTGCCAGCAGCCTCGCCCGGGGTCTAGCGGGCCACAATGAGCAGTTCTTC,CASSLARGLAGHNEQFF
TRBJ1-4,-,-,TRBV4-2,TGTGCCAGCAGCCAAGATTGGGGCCTTAATGAAAAACTGTTTTTT,CASSQDWGLNEKLFF
TRBJ2-2,-,-,TRBV27,TGTGCCAGCAAAGCGCTGTTGAACACCGGGGAGCTGTTTTTT,CASKALLNTGELFF
TRBJ1-2,-,-,TRBV6-1,TGTGCCAGCAGTGACAACGGCCTTCTCTATGGCTACACCTTC,CASSDNGLLYGYTF
TRBJ2-5,TRBD1,once,TRBV11-2,TGTGCCAGCAGCCCGACAGGGGTGGCTCAAGAGACCCAGTACTTC,CASSPTGVAQETQYF
TRBJ1-3,-,-,TRBV28,TGTGCCAGCAGTTCCGGGACACTCTCTGGAAACACCATATATTTT,CASSSGTLSGNTIYF
TRBJ2-1,TRBD2,-,TRBV7-3,TGTGCCAGCAGCTTACGGGCTAGCGGGAGACCACTCGACAATGAGCAGTTCTTC,CASSLRASGRPLDNEQFF
TRBJ1-3,-,-,TRBV6-1,TGTGCCAGCAGTGATTTACGGCGGCGCGCTGTTGACTCTGGAAACACCATATATTTT,CASSDLRRRAVDSGNTIYF
TRBJ2-3,-,-,TRBV18,TGTGCCAGCTCACCACTTCCGGCTAGCACAGATACGCAGTATTTT,CASSPLPASTDTQYF
TRBJ2-1,TRBD1,-,TRBV2,TGTGCCAGCAGTGTACAAGGACAGGAGTACAATGAGCAGTTCTTC,CASSVQGQEYNEQFF
TRBJ2-1,-,-,TRBV19,TGTGCCAGTAGTATTTTAGGAGGGAGCGGTAGACTTGTTTCCTACAATGAGCAGTTCTTC,CASSILGGSGRLVSYNEQFF
TRBJ2-3,TRBD2,-,TRBV29-1,TGCAGCGTGGAGACTAGCGGGGGCACAGATACGCAGTATTTT,CSVETSGGTDTQYF
TRBJ1-3,-,-,TRBV6-6,TGTGCCAGCATGATGAATTCTGGAAACACCATATATTTT,CASMMNSGNTIYF
TRBJ2-3,-,-,TRBV5-1,TGCGCCAGCAGCTCCCAACTCGACCTTTCGACGCAGTATTTT,CASSSQLDLSTQYF
TRBJ2-3,-,-,TRBV30,TGCGCCTACTCCGGGCAGAGGAGGTCAGATACGCAGTATTTT,CAYSGQRRSDTQYF
TRBJ2-1,TRBD2,-,TRBV7-2,TGTGCCAGCAGCCTAACTAGCGGGAGGCGCGATGAGCAGTTCTTC,CASSLTSGRRDEQFF
TRBJ2-7,-,-,TRBV7-2,TGTGCCAGCAGTCTCCTCCCCCCGGGCCTCGTCCACGAGCAGTACTTC,CASSLLPPGLVHEQYF
TRBJ1-1,-,few,TRBV18,TGTGCCAGCTCACCAGCAGGGTTGAGGAGTGAAGCTTTCTTT,CASSPAGLRSEAFF
TRBJ2-5,TRBD2,-,TRBV19,TGTGCCAGTAGGCTAGCGGGAGGGCCTCGAGAGACCCAGTACTTC,CASRLAGGPRETQYF
TRBJ2-1,TRBD1,-,TRBV28,TGTGCCAGCAGCTCTGGACAGGGGAGGTGGAATGAGCAGTTCTTC,CASSSGQGRWNEQFF
TRBJ1-1,-,-,TRBV19,TGTGCCATTCGGTCGGCCACTGAAGCTTTCTTT,CAIRSATEAFF
TRBJ2-6,TRBD1,-,TRBV7-3,TGTGCCAGCAGCCCGAGGGGGACAGGCTCTGGGGCCAACGTCCTGACTTTC,CASSPRGTGSGANVLTF